Following are 27 T cell receptor beta chains from one sample sequenced in a study of vaccination effects on CD4 cells after COVID-19. Investigators separated out CD4+ T cells once approximately 11 days of culture had passed. Participants were vaccinated with two doses of either the BNT162b2 or mRNA-1273 vaccine. Measured with immunoSEQ multiplex PCR; TCRdb has only the in-frame clones, and not every one. The sample has tens of thousands of clones; roughly four fifths are singletons. No cognate antigen is known for these TCRs. Sequencing used CD4+ T cells from PBMCs cultured without peptide, obtained after COVID-19 vaccination. These receptors originate from a human donor who received a COVID-19 vaccine.

This chain connects TRBV11-3 to TRBJ2-3, with D unclear. Germline V CDR1 and CDR2: SGHNT, YENEEA. The CDR3 totals 12 residues. V was trimmed by 5 bases and J by 3 bases, leaving 6 bases between them. This CDR3 reads CASSGTTDTQYF. The DNA for the CDR3 is TGTGCCAGCAGCGGTACTACAGATACGCAGTATTTT. The variable domain in full, with the rest retrieved from reference TRBV11-3 and TRBJ2-3, is EAGVVQSPRYKIIEKKQPVAFWCNPISGHNTLYWYLQNLGQGPELLIRYENEEAVDDSQLPKDRFSAERLKGVDSTLKIQPAELGDSAVYLCASSGTTDTQYFGPGTRLTVL.

Only a few counts were recorded for this clone. The chain uses TRBV7-2 and TRBJ2-1; 8 bases match TRBD1. CDR3 length: 14 amino acids. Germline assignment: CDR1 SGHTA and CDR2 FQGNSA. V shed 6 bases, J shed 10 bases, and the junction held 11 bases outside the gene matches. As DNA, the CDR3 is TGTGCCAGCAGGCACCGGACAGGGCGGATCGAGCAGTTCTTC. Translating gives CASRHRTGRIEQFF.

CDR3 nucleotides: TGCGCCAGCAGCAGGTCCGGGACAGAAAACTATGGCTACACCTTC. Translating gives CASSRSGTENYGYTF. The J gene is TRBJ1-2, the V gene TRBV5-1; 7 nucleotides align to TRBD1. Germline CDR1 reads SGHRS; CDR2 reads YFSETQ. The J segment lost 2 bases and the V segment lost 4 bases, leaving 8 bases of the junction unmatched. The CDR3 sequence is 15 residues long. Variable domain in full (rest from reference TRBV5-1 and TRBJ1-2): KAGVTQTPRYLIKTRGQQVTLSCSPISGHRSVSWYQQTPGQGLQFLFEYFSETQRNKGNFPGRFSGRQFSNSRSEMNVSTLELGDSALYLCASSRSGTENYGYTFGSGTRLTVV.

The rearrangement links TRBV2 to TRBJ1-5; tentative D call: TRBD1 (6 bases). The V end was cut by 6 bases, the J end by 4 bases, with 16 bases between. The CDR3 is 15 residues long. CDR1 and CDR2 from the germline V gene are SNHLY and FYNNEI. The CDR3 region has the DNA TGTGCCAGCAGGGGGCGCGGGGGCGGTAATCAGCCCCAGCATTTT. Translated, it gives CASRGRGGGNQPQHF. The variable domain in full, completed from reference TRBV2 and TRBJ1-5, reads EPEVTQTPSHQVTQMGQEVILRCVPISNHLYFYWYRQILGQKVEFLVSFYNNEISEKSEIFDDQFSVERPDGSNFTLKIRSTKLEDSAMYFCASRGRGGGNQPQHFGDGTRLSIL.

The chain uses TRBV5-1 and TRBJ2-2; no firm D call. In germline, CDR1 is SGHRS, CDR2 YFSETQ. The CDR3 runs to 15 residues. Trimming took 0 bases from V and 0 from J, leaving 6 bases between them. CDR3 in amino acids: CASSLAVSNTGELFF. The DNA for the CDR3 is TGCGCCAGCAGCTTGGCTGTATCGAACACCGGGGAGCTGTTTTTT.

The J gene is TRBJ1-4, the V gene TRBV19, with D tentatively TRBD1 (5 bases). This CDR3 comprises 14 residues. The germline gives CDR1 LNHDA, CDR2 SQIVND (reference sequence). Trimming cost V 5 bases and J 6 bases, with 13 bases left between them. The CDR3 DNA reads as TGTGCCAGTAGTTCCGCAGGGCGGGATGAAAAACTGTTTTTT. Residues: CASSSAGRDEKLFF.

This clone was seen only a few times. V is TRBV29-1 and J is TRBJ2-3; TRBD2 agrees at 9 bases. Germline lookup yields CDR1 SQVTM and CDR2 ANQGSEA. This CDR3 is built from 14 residues. The V and J ends lost 6 bases and 4 bases, in that order; junction bases with no gene match: 8. DNA of the CDR3: TGCAGCGTCCCTCAGCGGGGGGCTTCAGATACGCAGTATTTT. This encodes CSVPQRGASDTQYF.

This chain uses TRBV15 with TRBJ2-7; 8 nucleotides line up with TRBD2. This CDR3 contains 17 residues. V was pared by 5 bases and J by 2 bases, with 14 bases of the junction left unmatched. Looked up from germline, CDR1 is LNHNV and CDR2 is YYDKDF (reference sequence). CDR3 sequence: CATSVGKLAAIAYEQYV. DNA of the CDR3: TGTGCCACCAGCGTAGGGAAACTAGCGGCGATCGCCTACGAGCAGTACGTC.

This chain links TRBV15 with TRBJ2-7; 9 positions match TRBD2. The V segment lost 3 bases and the J segment 2 bases; nucleotides outside the gene matches: 2. The CDR3 is 14 amino acids. The germline CDR1 and CDR2 sequences are LNHNV and YYDKDF (reference sequence). For the CDR3, the DNA is TGTGCCACCAGCAGGGCTAGCGGGGCCTACGAGCAGTACGTC. This codes for CATSRASGAYEQYV.

V and J are TRBV7-3 and TRBJ2-5, with 10 nucleotides matching TRBD2. Germline-derived CDR1 and CDR2 are SGHTA and FQGTGA. The trim removed 0 bases at V and 4 bases at J, leaving 5 bases unmatched. The CDR3 length is 16 residues. CDR3 sequence: CASSLTIAGGLETQYF. CDR3 DNA sequence: TGTGCCAGCAGCTTAACGATAGCGGGGGGTTTAGAGACCCAGTACTTC.

The CDR3 spells CASSSSGTDTQYF. The CDR3 DNA reads TGTGCCAGCAGTTCGTCGGGCACAGATACGCAGTATTTT. The chain carries TRBV6-5 and TRBJ2-3; D remains ambiguous. This CDR3 has 13 amino acids. Per the germline V gene, CDR1 is MNHEY and CDR2 is SVGAGI. V was clipped by 4 bases and J by 1 base, with 6 bases between them.

The chain links TRBV5-1 to TRBJ2-6; D is perhaps TRBD1 or TRBD2 (5 bases each). This CDR3 contains 16 residues. Germline V gives CDR1 SGHRS, CDR2 YFSETQ. The germline V and J ends were trimmed by 0 bases and 0 bases, with 7 bases remaining between them. As DNA, the CDR3 is TGCGCCAGCAGCTTGGGGGGGAGCTCTGGGGCCAACGTCCTGACTTTC. It specifies CASSLGGSSGANVLTF. Together with reference TRBV5-1 and TRBJ2-6, the CDR3 gives the full variable domain: KAGVTQTPRYLIKTRGQQVTLSCSPISGHRSVSWYQQTPGQGLQFLFEYFSETQRNKGNFPGRFSGRQFSNSRSEMNVSTLELGDSALYLCASSLGGSSGANVLTFGAGSRLTVL.

The chain uses TRBV10-3 and TRBJ1-6; 8 bases line up with TRBD1. V lost 3 bases to trimming and J lost 9 bases; unmatched junction nucleotides: 4. Germline V CDR1 and CDR2: ENHRY, SYGVKD. This CDR3 is 14 amino acids long. CDR3 DNA sequence: TGTGCCATCAGTGATCAGGGGGCTGTTTCACCCCTCCACTTT. This codes for CAISDQGAVSPLHF.

The J gene is TRBJ2-3, the V gene TRBV5-1; 8 bases map to TRBD1. The CDR3 is 15 residues long. Trimming removed 4 bases from V and 1 base from J; junction bases left unmatched: 5. From germline, CDR1 is SGHRS and CDR2 YFSETQ. This CDR3 is CASSQGALGTDTQYF. The CDR3 DNA is TGCGCCAGCAGCCAGGGGGCGCTCGGCACAGATACGCAGTATTTT. Variable domain in full (rest from reference TRBV5-1 and TRBJ2-3): KAGVTQTPRYLIKTRGQQVTLSCSPISGHRSVSWYQQTPGQGLQFLFEYFSETQRNKGNFPGRFSGRQFSNSRSEMNVSTLELGDSALYLCASSQGALGTDTQYFGPGTRLTVL.

The V and J genes are TRBV13 and TRBJ2-3; the D gene is possibly TRBD2 (5 bases). In germline, CDR1 is PRHDT, CDR2 FYEKMQ (reference sequence). Trimming pared 4 bases from V and 0 bases from J, leaving 8 bases between. This CDR3 has 14 residues. The CDR3 DNA reads TGTGCCAGCAGCTCCAGGACTAGCACAGATACGCAGTATTTT. Protein sequence: CASSSRTSTDTQYF.

The gene calls are TRBV7-2 and TRBJ1-6; perhaps TRBD1 as D (6 bases). Trimming left V 1 base short and J 7 bases short, with 17 bases between. Germline CDR1 reads SGHTA; CDR2 reads FQGNSA. The CDR3 runs to 17 residues. This CDR3 reads CASSLGPGGGVNSPLHF. The CDR3 DNA reads TGTGCCAGCAGCTTAGGACCAGGCGGGGGCGTGAATTCACCCCTCCACTTT.

The rearrangement links TRBV7-9 to TRBJ2-3; D gene ambiguous. The CDR3 has 15 residues. Germline V gives CDR1 SEHNR, CDR2 FQNEAQ (reference sequence). V was pared by 0 bases and J by 6 bases, with 13 bases between. CDR3 amino acids: CASSLAGPSLDTQYF. The CDR3 bases are TGTGCCAGCAGCTTAGCAGGGCCCAGTTTGGATACGCAGTATTTT.

The chain links TRBV18 to TRBJ1-5, with D possibly matching TRBD1 (5 bases). CDR1 is KGHSH, CDR2 LQKENI, per germline. The CDR3 loop spans 17 amino acids. The V and J ends lost 0 bases and 1 base respectively, with 13 bases between them. The CDR3 loop is CASSPPGAGRSNQPQHF. CDR3 coding DNA: TGTGCCAGCTCACCACCGGGTGCAGGGAGAAGCAATCAGCCCCAGCATTTT.

CDR3 sequence: CASSLVGGGHTIYF. CDR3 DNA sequence: TGTGCCAGCAGCTTGGTGGGGGGAGGACACACCATATATTTT. The chain couples TRBV5-8 to TRBJ1-3; possibly TRBD1 for D (5 bases). Trimming removed 0 bases at V and 8 bases at J, with 12 bases between. The germline CDR1 and CDR2 sequences are SGHTS and YDEGEE. This CDR3 has 14 amino acids.

This chain uses TRBV19 with TRBJ1-1, with TRBD1 matching over 7 bases. CDR1 LNHDA and CDR2 SQIVND come from the germline V gene (reference sequence). V was clipped by 3 bases and J by 14 bases; unmatched bases: 6. The CDR3 is 11 amino acids. CDR3 protein: CASSIGQVAFF. The CDR3 region has the DNA TGTGCCAGTAGTATTGGACAGGTAGCCTTCTTT.

The rearrangement joins TRBV7-9 to TRBJ1-5, with a possible D match to TRBD1 (5 bases). This CDR3 spans 14 amino acids. The ends were cut back, 0 bases at V and 6 bases at J, with 9 bases in the middle. Germline CDR1 is SEHNR and CDR2 is FQNEAQ (reference sequence). The CDR3 is CASSLAAGPQPQHF. The CDR3 DNA follows: TGTGCCAGCAGCTTAGCCGCAGGGCCTCAGCCCCAGCATTTT.

The chain joins TRBV4-1 to TRBJ1-5, with unresolved D. The ends were cut back, 2 bases at V and 5 bases at J, with 4 bases in the middle. CDR3 length: 12 amino acids. The germline V gene has CDR1 MGHRA and CDR2 YSYEKL. The CDR3 loop reads CASSQQDQPQHF. The CDR3 DNA reads TGCGCCAGCAGCCAACAGGATCAGCCCCAGCATTTT.

This rearrangement joins TRBV7-2 to TRBJ2-3, with no clear D. The CDR3 is 16 amino acids. The germline V gene encodes CDR1 SGHTA and CDR2 FQGNSA. The ends were cut back, 1 base at V and 3 bases at J, with 14 bases in the middle. CDR3 residues: CASSLGSYWTTDTQYF. In nucleotides, the CDR3 is TGTGCCAGCAGCTTAGGTTCCTATTGGACGACAGATACGCAGTATTTT.

The chain uses TRBV5-8 and TRBJ2-3; TRBD2 agrees at 8 bases. The CDR3 totals 14 residues. Trimming cost V 7 bases and J 6 bases; bases outside gene matches: 10. From germline, CDR1 is SGHTS and CDR2 YDEGEE. The CDR3 bases are TGTGCCAGCCCCGGGACTAGTATACTCGATACGCAGTATTTT. It specifies CASPGTSILDTQYF.

The chain joins TRBV6-5 to TRBJ2-1, with TRBD1 matching over 8 bases. There are 14 residues in the CDR3. V was clipped by 5 bases and J by 3 bases; unmatched bases: 3. The germline V gene has CDR1 MNHEY and CDR2 SVGAGI. Here the CDR3 DNA reads TGTGCCAGCAGTAAACAGGGGGACTACAATGAGCAGTTCTTC. Translated: CASSKQGDYNEQFF.

V usage is TRBV28 and J usage is TRBJ2-7, with a weak D call TRBD1 (6 bases). The CDR3 loop spans 14 amino acids. CDR1 MDHEN and CDR2 SYDVKM come from the germline V gene. V was trimmed by 4 bases and J by 0 bases, leaving 10 bases between them. Here the CDR3 DNA reads TGTGCCAGCAGTTGGGGGCCGAGCTCCTACGAGCAGTACGTC. As protein: CASSWGPSSYEQYV.

V usage is TRBV5-1 and J usage is TRBJ2-2; tentatively, D is TRBD2 (5 bases). Trimming took 4 bases from V and 2 from J, leaving 12 bases between them. Germline-derived CDR1 and CDR2 are SGHRS and YFSETQ. The CDR3 contains 15 residues. This CDR3 is CASSPRTGNTGELFF. The CDR3 DNA reads as TGCGCCAGCAGCCCTCGGACGGGAAACACCGGGGAGCTGTTTTTT.